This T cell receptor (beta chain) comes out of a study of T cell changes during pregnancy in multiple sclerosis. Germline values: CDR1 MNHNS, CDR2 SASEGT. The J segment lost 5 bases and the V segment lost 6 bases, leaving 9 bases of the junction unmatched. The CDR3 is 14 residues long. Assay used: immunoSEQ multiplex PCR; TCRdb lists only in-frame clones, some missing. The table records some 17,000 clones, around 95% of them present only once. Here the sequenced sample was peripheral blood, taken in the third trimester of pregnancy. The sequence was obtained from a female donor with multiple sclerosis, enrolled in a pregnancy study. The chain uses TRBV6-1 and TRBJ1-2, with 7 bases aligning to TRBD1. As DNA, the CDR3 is TGTGCCAGCAGCTCCGGGACAGAAAGTTATGGCTACACCTTC. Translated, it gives CASSSGTESYGYTF.